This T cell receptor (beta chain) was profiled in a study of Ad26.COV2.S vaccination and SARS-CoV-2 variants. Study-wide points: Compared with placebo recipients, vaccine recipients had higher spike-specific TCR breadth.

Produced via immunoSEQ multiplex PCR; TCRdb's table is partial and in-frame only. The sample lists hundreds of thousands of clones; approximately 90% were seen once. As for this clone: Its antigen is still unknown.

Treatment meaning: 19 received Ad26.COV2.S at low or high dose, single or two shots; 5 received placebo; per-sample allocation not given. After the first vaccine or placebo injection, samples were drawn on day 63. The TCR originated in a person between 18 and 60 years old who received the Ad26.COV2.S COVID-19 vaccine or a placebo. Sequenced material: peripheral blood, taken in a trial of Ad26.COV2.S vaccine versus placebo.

Written as DNA, the CDR3 is TGTGCCAGCAGTCCCCGGTCGGGGGCCGACACCGGGGAGCTGTTTTTT. It specifies CASSPRSGADTGELFF. The chain couples TRBV6-6 to TRBJ2-2; D possibly uses TRBD1 or TRBD2 (6 bases each). The CDR3 extends over 16 amino acids. CDR1 is MNHNY, CDR2 SVGAGI, per germline (reference sequence). V shed 5 bases and J shed 3 bases, with 16 bases lying between them.